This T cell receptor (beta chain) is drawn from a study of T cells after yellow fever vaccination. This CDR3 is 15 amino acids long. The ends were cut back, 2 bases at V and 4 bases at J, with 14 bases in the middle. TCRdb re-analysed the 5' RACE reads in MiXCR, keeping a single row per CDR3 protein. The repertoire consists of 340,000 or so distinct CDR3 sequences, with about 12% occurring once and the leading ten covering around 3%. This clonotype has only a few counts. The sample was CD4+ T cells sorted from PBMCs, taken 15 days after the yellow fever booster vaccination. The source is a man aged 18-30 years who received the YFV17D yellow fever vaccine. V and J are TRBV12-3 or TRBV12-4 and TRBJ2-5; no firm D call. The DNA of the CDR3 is TGTGCCAGCAGTTTATCTCGTGCAGGCCCAGAGACCCAGTACTTC. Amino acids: CASSLSRAGPETQYF.